Following are 2 T cell receptor beta chains from one sample sequenced in a study of blood T cell repertoires in COVID-19. Clones were sequenced by immunoSEQ multiplex PCR, and TCRdb holds only the in-frame ones, with some missing. This sample carries approximately 150,000 clones, about nine tenths of them seen once, and the ten largest clones take roughly 35%. Material for sequencing was peripheral blood. The receptors were gathered from a man aged 45-65 years who had recovered from COVID-19.

For this clone: This specimen includes other DNA sequences encoding the same CDR3. V and J are TRBV19 and TRBJ2-1, with TRBD1 matching 9 bases. J was trimmed by 6 bases and V by 0 bases; bases with no gene match: 3. Germline V gene sequence: CDR1 LNHDA, CDR2 SQIVND (reference sequence). This CDR3 is 15 amino acids long. Here the CDR3 DNA reads TGTGCCAGTAGTATAGAGGACAGGGGAGGCAATGAGCAGTTCTTC. Translation gives CASSIEDRGGNEQFF.

The gene calls are TRBV7-9 and TRBJ2-3; 7 positions agree with TRBD1. This CDR3 region has 16 residues. Germline-derived CDR1 and CDR2 are SEHNR and FQNEAQ (reference sequence). Trimming at V came to 3 bases and at J to 0 bases, leaving 6 bases not matched to a gene. CDR3 residues: CASSLNRGMSTDTQYF. CDR3 nucleotide sequence: TGTGCCAGCAGCTTGAACAGGGGTATGAGCACAGATACGCAGTATTTT.